The 17 T cell receptor beta chains given below trace back to one sample, sequenced in a study of patients and donors after allogeneic stem cell transplantation. From the RT-PCR reads, TCRdb called clonotypes with MiXCR, one entry per CDR3 protein. The sample carries 800,000 to 1,000,000 distinct CDR3 sequences, about 20% recorded once. The source material was blood, either unsorted or a sorted T cell fraction (not recorded which). These receptors were obtained from a human donor who was either an allogeneic HSCT recipient or a stem cell or donor lymphocyte infusion donor (not recorded which). It is not recorded whose cells these are; they may come from a transplant donor.

The chain joins TRBV29-1 to TRBJ2-7, with D hard to call. There are 14 residues in the CDR3. V lost 4 bases and J 0 bases, leaving 13 bases between the germline ends. Germline V lookup: CDR1 SQVTM, CDR2 ANQGSEA. CDR3 loop: CSVVPARPSYEQYF. CDR3 in DNA: TGCAGCGTTGTGCCCGCCCGCCCCTCCTACGAGCAGTACTTC.

This clonotype was counted at least ten times. The V and J genes are TRBV10-3 and TRBJ2-1; 8 nucleotides match TRBD1. The germline V gene has CDR1 ENHRY and CDR2 SYGVKD. The CDR3 contains 14 residues. The V gene end was trimmed by 1 base and the J gene end by 5 bases; junction bases not matched to a gene: 1. The CDR3 loop is CAISEYRGDNEQFF. The CDR3 nucleotides are TGTGCCATCAGTGAGTACAGGGGGGACAATGAGCAGTTCTTC.

This clonotype was detected only a few times. This chain links TRBV15 with TRBJ2-3, with D perhaps matching TRBD1 (5 bases). The V gene's germline CDR1 is LNHNV and CDR2 YYDKDF (reference sequence). The CDR3 is 15 residues long. The V gene lost 5 bases and the J gene lost 0 bases, with 12 bases spanning the gap. The CDR3 region has the DNA TGTGCCACCAGCCGGGTAGGGGTAAGCACAGATACGCAGTATTTT. Translating it yields CATSRVGVSTDTQYF.

The chain links TRBV5-1 to TRBJ2-7, with 9 bases identical to TRBD1. Germline loops: CDR1 SGHRS, CDR2 YFSETQ. V lost 2 bases, J lost 6 bases, and 6 bases stayed unmatched. The CDR3 length is 14 residues. The CDR3 coding sequence is TGCGCCAGCAGCTTCGGGACAGGGAAAGCCGAGCAGTACTTC. The encoded protein is CASSFGTGKAEQYF.

This clonotype was picked up a small number of times. This chain connects TRBV6-1 to TRBJ2-2; tentatively, D is TRBD2 (6 bases). V lost 7 bases and J 4 bases, leaving 16 bases between the germline ends. CDR1 MNHNS and CDR2 SASEGT come from the germline V gene. The CDR3 consists of 15 residues. The CDR3 nucleotides read TGTGCCAGCACCGCCACGGGACTTATCACCGGGGAGCTGTTTTTT. Translating gives CASTATGLITGELFF.

This clonotype was recorded a few times. This sequence joins TRBV12-3 or TRBV12-4 and TRBJ1-2, with 9 bases aligning to TRBD1. The CDR3 contains 16 residues. The ends lost 2 bases at V and 8 bases at J; junction bases unmatched: 12. The CDR3 DNA reads TGTGCCAGCAGTTTACCCCAAACAGGGGGCTCGGGCGGCTACACCTTC. Residues: CASSLPQTGGSGGYTF.

This clonotype was counted many times. This chain uses TRBV5-6 with TRBJ1-1, with D unclear. Germline loops: CDR1 SGHDT, CDR2 YYEEEE. With 2 bases removed from V and 2 bases from J, the gap between germline ends came to 10 bases. CDR3 length: 14 residues. CDR3 in amino acids: CASSLVGQNTEAFF. The CDR3, as DNA: TGTGCCAGCAGCTTAGTGGGTCAAAACACTGAAGCTTTCTTT.

At least ten counts were recorded for this clonotype. V is TRBV20-1 and J is TRBJ2-1, with D maybe TRBD2 (7 bases). Germline V lookup: CDR1 DFQATT, CDR2 SNEGSKA (reference sequence). The CDR3 has 18 amino acids. Trimming removed 3 bases at V and 0 bases at J, with 21 bases between. CDR3 residues: CSARGSGGGTFSYNEQFF. The CDR3 DNA reads as TGCAGTGCTAGGGGGTCGGGGGGCGGCACCTTCTCCTACAATGAGCAGTTCTTC.

The genes are TRBV11-3 and TRBJ2-1; D not certain. V lost 8 bases to trimming and J lost 4 bases, with 12 bases between them. The CDR3 consists of 13 residues. From germline, CDR1 is SGHNT and CDR2 YENEEA. CDR3 coding DNA: TGTGCCAGCGGGGTCAGGAGATACAATGAGCAGTTCTTC. Translation gives CASGVRRYNEQFF.

The chain combines TRBV11-1 with TRBJ2-2; D not resolved. Trimming left V 0 bases short and J 8 bases short, with 7 bases between. Germline CDR1 is SGHAT and CDR2 is FQDESV (reference sequence). The CDR3 consists of 13 residues. The CDR3 protein is CASSLAGLGELFF. The CDR3 nucleotides read TGTGCCAGCAGCTTAGCGGGTCTAGGGGAGCTGTTTTTT.

CDR3 amino acids: CATSDSAYLSYEQYF. Written as DNA, the CDR3 is TGTGCCACCAGTGATTCGGCGTACCTCTCCTACGAGCAGTACTTC. This chain links TRBV24-1 with TRBJ2-7, with D unclear. Germline-derived CDR1 and CDR2 are KGHDR and SFDVKD. Between the trimmed V and J ends, which lost 2 bases and 0 bases, there was a span of 10 bases. This CDR3 region has 15 residues.

The chain uses TRBV7-2 and TRBJ1-1; no clear D gene. There are 14 residues in the CDR3. The germline V gene encodes CDR1 SGHTA and CDR2 FQGNSA. The V end lost 1 base, the J end lost 4 bases, and 10 bases lay between the germline ends. DNA for the CDR3: TGTGCCAGCAGCTTAGGATGGGTCGGCACTGAAGCTTTCTTT. Residues: CASSLGWVGTEAFF.

In this sample, this clonotype turned up a few times. This CDR3 is CASSFRDRANTGELFF. As DNA, the CDR3 is TGCGCCAGCAGCTTCAGGGACAGGGCTAACACCGGGGAGCTGTTTTTT. The rearrangement links TRBV5-1 to TRBJ2-2, with 9 bases aligning to TRBD1. The CDR3 loop spans 16 amino acids. The germline gives CDR1 SGHRS, CDR2 YFSETQ. V trimming: 2 bases; J trimming: 2 bases; junction bases outside the gene matches: 4.

J is TRBJ1-4 and V is TRBV12-3 or TRBV12-4, with a tentative D call TRBD1 (5 bases). The CDR3 covers 14 residues. V lost 8 bases to trimming and J lost 7 bases, with 17 bases between them. The CDR3 coding sequence is TGTGCCAGCCTGATCGGGGGTTTGGGTGAAAAACTGTTTTTT. Protein product: CASLIGGLGEKLFF.

The CDR3 spells CASSESGGMDIQYF. The DNA of the CDR3 is TGTGCCAGCAGCGAGTCAGGTGGAATGGACATTCAGTACTTC. This rearrangement joins TRBV9 to TRBJ2-4; D remains ambiguous. V lost 3 bases and J lost 8, with 15 bases in between. Per the germline V gene, CDR1 is SGDLS and CDR2 is YYNGEE. The CDR3 spans 14 residues.

The V gene is TRBV6-6, the J gene TRBJ1-1; no clear D. In germline, CDR1 is MNHNY, CDR2 SVGAGI (reference sequence). The CDR3 extends over 13 amino acids. Deletions cut 6 bases from V and 4 bases from J, with 12 bases between. DNA for the CDR3: TGTGCCAGCAGCTCGTGGGAGGGCACTGAAGCTTTCTTT. Translated: CASSSWEGTEAFF.

The rearrangement links TRBV29-1 to TRBJ2-7; the D gene is possibly TRBD2 (6 bases). V was trimmed by 6 bases and J by 0 bases, leaving 12 bases between them. The length of the CDR3 is 13 residues. CDR1 SQVTM and CDR2 ANQGSEA come from the germline V gene. The DNA for the CDR3 is TGCAGCGTGTACGACGGGAGCTCCTACGAGCAGTACTTC. As protein: CSVYDGSSYEQYF.